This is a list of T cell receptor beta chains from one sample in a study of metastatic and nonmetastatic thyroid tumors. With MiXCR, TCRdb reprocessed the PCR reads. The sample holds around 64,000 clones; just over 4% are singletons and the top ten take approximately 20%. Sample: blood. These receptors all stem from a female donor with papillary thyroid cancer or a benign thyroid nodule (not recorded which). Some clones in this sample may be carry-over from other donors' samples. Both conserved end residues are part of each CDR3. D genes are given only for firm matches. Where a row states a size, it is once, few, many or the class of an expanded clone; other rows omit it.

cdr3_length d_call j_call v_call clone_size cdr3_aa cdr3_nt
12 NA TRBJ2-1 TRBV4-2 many CASSQDRFGQFF TGTGCCAGCAGCCAAGATCGATTTGGGCAGTTCTTC
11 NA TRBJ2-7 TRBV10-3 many CAISESSEQYF TGTGCCATCAGTGAGTCGAGCGAGCAGTACTTC
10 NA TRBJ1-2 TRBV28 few CASSGRVGTF TGTGCCAGCAGTGGCAGGGTCGGCACCTTC
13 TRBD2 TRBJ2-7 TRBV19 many CASSMGTIYEQYF TGTGCCAGTAGTATGGGGACTATTTACGAGCAGTACTTC
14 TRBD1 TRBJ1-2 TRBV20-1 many CSATGQGLAYGYTF TGCAGTGCAACAGGACAGGGTCTTGCCTATGGCTACACCTTC
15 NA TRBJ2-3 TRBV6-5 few CASSHRQRGTDTQYF TGTGCCAGCAGTCACAGACAAAGGGGTACAGATACGCAGTATTTT
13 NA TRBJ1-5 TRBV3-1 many CASSQDRGQPQHF TGTGCCAGCAGCCAAGACCGGGGGCAGCCCCAGCATTTT
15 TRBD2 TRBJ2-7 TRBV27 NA CASSSSGSGGYEQYF TGTGCCAGCAGTTCAAGCGGGAGCGGGGGCTACGAGCAGTACTTC
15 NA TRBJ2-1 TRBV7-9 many CASSQGPSSYNEQFF TGTGCCAGCAGCCAGGGACCAAGCTCCTACAATGAGCAGTTCTTC
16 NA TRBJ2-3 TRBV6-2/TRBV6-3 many CASTDPTSPDTDTQYF TGTGCCAGCACCGACCCGACTTCACCCGACACAGATACGCAGTATTTT
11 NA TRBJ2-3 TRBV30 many CAWARGGNAYF TGTGCCTGGGCCCGCGGTGGGAACGCCTATTTT
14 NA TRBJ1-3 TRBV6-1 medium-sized CASRTSGAGNTIYF TGTGCCAGCAGGACGTCAGGGGCTGGAAACACCATATATTTT
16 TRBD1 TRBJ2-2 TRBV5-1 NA CASSLLLTGETGELFF TGCGCCAGCAGCCTGCTCCTTACAGGGGAAACCGGGGAGCTGTTTTTT
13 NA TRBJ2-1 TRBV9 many CASSVLAHNEQFF TGTGCCAGCAGCGTACTAGCCCACAATGAGCAGTTCTTC
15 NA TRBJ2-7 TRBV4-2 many CASSREEAVSYEQYF TGTGCCAGCAGCCGAGAGGAGGCCGTCTCCTACGAGCAGTACTTC
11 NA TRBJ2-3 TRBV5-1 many CASKGTDAQYF TGCGCCAGCAAGGGCACAGATGCGCAGTATTTT
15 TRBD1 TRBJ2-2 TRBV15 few CATSLTGISTGELFF TGTGCCACCAGCTTGACAGGGATTTCCACCGGGGAGCTGTTTTTT
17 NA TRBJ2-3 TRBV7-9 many CASSCDTAGEFTDTQYF TGTGCCAGCAGCTGTGATACGGCGGGCGAATTCACAGATACGCAGTATTTT
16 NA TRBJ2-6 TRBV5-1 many CASSLDGPNGANVLTF TGCGCCAGCAGCTTGGACGGGCCTAATGGGGCCAACGTCCTGACTTTC
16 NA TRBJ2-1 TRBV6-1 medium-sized CASSELSHGQNNEQFF TGTGCCAGCAGTGAACTCTCGCACGGACAAAACAATGAGCAGTTCTTC
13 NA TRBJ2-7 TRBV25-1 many CASSRDGSYEQYF TGTGCCAGCAGTCGAGACGGATCCTACGAGCAGTACTTC
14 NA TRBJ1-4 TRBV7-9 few CASDISSGNEKLFF TGTGCCAGCGATATCAGCTCTGGTAATGAAAAACTGTTTTTT
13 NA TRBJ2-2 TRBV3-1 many CASSSRIHGELFF TGTGCCAGCAGCTCCCGAATCCACGGGGAGCTGTTTTTT
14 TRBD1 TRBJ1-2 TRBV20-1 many CSARGDRIFHGYTF TGCAGTGCTAGGGGGGACAGGATCTTCCATGGCTACACCTTC
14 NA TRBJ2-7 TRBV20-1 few CSAVRTTISYEHYF TGCAGTGCAGTCCGGACAACCATCTCCTACGAGCATTACTTC
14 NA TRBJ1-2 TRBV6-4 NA CASSYSEGPYGYTF TGTGCCAGCAGCTACTCTGAGGGCCCCTATGGCTACACCTTC
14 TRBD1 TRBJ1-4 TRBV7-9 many CASSRQGANEKLFF TGTGCCAGCAGCCGACAGGGGGCGAATGAAAAACTGTTTTTT
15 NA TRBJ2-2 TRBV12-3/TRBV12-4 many CASTTLYTGTGELFF TGTGCCAGCACCACACTTTATACAGGAACCGGGGAGCTGTTTTTT
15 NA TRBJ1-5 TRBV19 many CASTLGGFSNQPQHF TGTGCCAGTACCTTAGGGGGGTTTAGCAATCAGCCCCAGCATTTT
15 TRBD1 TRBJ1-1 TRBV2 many CASRRGDRVISEAFF TGTGCCAGCAGGAGGGGGGACAGGGTTATATCCGAAGCTTTCTTT
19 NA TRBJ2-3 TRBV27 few CASILSDYIGGPSTYTQYF TGTGCCAGCATTTTATCGGACTATATTGGAGGGCCCTCCACATATACGCAGTATTTT
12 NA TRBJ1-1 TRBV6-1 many CASRRGNTEAFF TGTGCCAGCAGAAGGGGGAACACTGAAGCTTTCTTT
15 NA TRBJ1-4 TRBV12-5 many CASGLGQPHNEKLFF TGTGCTAGTGGTTTGGGGCAGCCTCACAATGAAAAACTGTTTTTT
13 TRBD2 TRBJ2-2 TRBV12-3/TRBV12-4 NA CASSPGGVGELFF TGTGCCAGCAGTCCGGGGGGAGTCGGGGAGCTGTTTTTT
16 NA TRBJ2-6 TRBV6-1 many CASSVNWSPGANVLTF TGTGCCAGCAGTGTCAACTGGAGCCCTGGGGCCAACGTCCTGACTTTC
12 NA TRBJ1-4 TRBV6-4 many CASSRRNEKLFF TGTGCCAGCAGTCGGAGAAATGAAAAACTGTTTTTT
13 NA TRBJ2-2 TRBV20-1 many CSARDLNTGELFF TGCAGTGCTAGAGATTTGAACACCGGGGAGCTGTTTTTT
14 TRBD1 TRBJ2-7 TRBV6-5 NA CASSYAGQADEQYF TGTGCCAGCAGTTACGCCGGACAGGCTGACGAGCAGTACTTC
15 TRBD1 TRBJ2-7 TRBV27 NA CARVPQQGPLGEQYF TGTGCCAGGGTCCCCCAACAGGGGCCTCTGGGCGAGCAGTACTTC
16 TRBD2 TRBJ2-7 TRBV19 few CASIILAGAGAYEQYF TGTGCCAGTATTATACTCGCGGGAGCGGGGGCCTACGAACAGTACTTC
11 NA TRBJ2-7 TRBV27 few CATSTGGDQYF TGTGCCACTTCTACAGGTGGCGATCAGTACTTC
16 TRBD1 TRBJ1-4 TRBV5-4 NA CASSLKSGQGGEKLFF TGTGCCAGCAGCTTAAAGTCCGGACAGGGAGGGGAAAAACTGTTTTTT